Listed below are T cell receptor beta chains from one sample, sequenced in a study of regulatory T cells in long-lasting Graves disease. TCRdb ran MiXCR on the multiplex PCR reads and lists one entry per CDR3 protein. Here the sample spans fewer than 550,000 distinct CDR3 sequences, 16% being singletons. These data were also reused for a study on T cells in Graves' hyperthyroidism and ophthalmopathy.

The specimen was peripheral blood mononuclear cells (PBMCs), collected at new diagnosis, from a patient treated with antithyroid drugs. Receptors originate from a young woman with Graves disease. Each CDR3 is given with its conserved first and last residue. The D gene is left open where the match is weak. Part of the rows lack a size; the others show once, few, many or a class for expanded clones.

j_call d_call clone_size v_call cdr3_nt cdr3_aa
TRBJ2-7 NA NA TRBV5-1 TGCGCCAGCAGCTTATCCGGACAGTACTCCTACGAGCAGTACTTC CASSLSGQYSYEQYF
TRBJ1-1 NA many TRBV7-8 TGTGCCAGCAGCTACCGGACAGTAACGACTGAAGCTTTCTTT CASSYRTVTTEAFF
TRBJ2-7 NA few TRBV5-1 TGCGCCAGCTCACCTGGGGTGGGGTTCCCATACGAGCAGTACTTC CASSPGVGFPYEQYF
TRBJ1-1 NA NA TRBV6-1 TGTGCCAGCTCTCTAGGGCAGGCCACTGAAGCTTTCTTT CASSLGQATEAFF
TRBJ2-1 NA NA TRBV29-1 TGCAGCGTTGAAACAGGGAAGGTTAATGAGCAGTTCTTC CSVETGKVNEQFF
TRBJ2-3 NA many TRBV5-1 TGCGCCAGCAGCTTGGTGGGTAGGATTGCAGATACGCAGTATTTT CASSLVGRIADTQYF
TRBJ2-1 NA NA TRBV5-1 TGCGCCAGCAGCTTCTCTCTAGGGGCCGGGGAGCAGTTCTTC CASSFSLGAGEQFF
TRBJ2-5 TRBD2 few TRBV7-2 TGTGCCAGCAGCTCCACAGCTAGCGGGTGGTACCAAGAGACCCAGTACTTC CASSSTASGWYQETQYF
TRBJ1-1 TRBD1 few TRBV27 TGTGCCAGCAGTCCTCCGGGACAGACCATGAACACTGAAGCTTTCTTT CASSPPGQTMNTEAFF
TRBJ2-5 NA many TRBV7-9 TGTGCCAGCAGCTCCTATGGACGCGAAGAGACCCAGTACTTC CASSSYGREETQYF
TRBJ1-1 NA NA TRBV4-1 TGCGCCAGCAGCCCGGATGGGGCTGAAGCTTTCTTT CASSPDGAEAFF
TRBJ2-1 TRBD2 few TRBV18 TGTGCCAGCTCCAAGGGACTAGCGGGATTCGATGAGCAGTTCTTC CASSKGLAGFDEQFF
TRBJ2-1 TRBD2 many TRBV5-1 TGCGCCAGCAGCTTGGTCCCGCGGGGGCTAGCGGGAGTTGAGAATGAGCAGTTCTTC CASSLVPRGLAGVENEQFF
TRBJ1-2 NA many TRBV2 TGTGCCAGCAGTGAAAGGGAACCGAATGGCTACACCTTC CASSEREPNGYTF
TRBJ2-1 NA NA TRBV24-1 TGTGCCACCAGTGCTGGCAATGAGCAGTTCTTC CATSAGNEQFF
TRBJ2-5 TRBD2 many TRBV20-1 TGCAGTGCTAGCGGAGCGGGAGAAGAGACCCAGTACTTC CSASGAGEETQYF
TRBJ2-7 TRBD2 NA TRBV15 TGTGCCACGGCCGGGACTAGCGGGAAGATCTACGAGCAGTACTTC CATAGTSGKIYEQYF
TRBJ2-1 NA many TRBV7-2 TGTGCCAGCAGCTTAGACCTAACCTACAATGAGCAGTTCTTC CASSLDLTYNEQFF
TRBJ1-5 NA NA TRBV27 TGTGCCAGCAGTAGGTCTGGTCAGCCCCAGCATTTT CASSRSGQPQHF
TRBJ2-7 TRBD2 few TRBV20-1 TGCAGTGCTACCTGGTGGGGCGGGAGGGCCTGGGGGTACGAGCAGTACTTC CSATWWGGRAWGYEQYF
TRBJ2-7 NA few TRBV5-1 TGCGCCAGCAGCTTGGGGGGGTGGGGTGACTACTCCTACGAGCAGTACTTC CASSLGGWGDYSYEQYF
TRBJ1-2 TRBD1 many TRBV2 TGTGCCAGCAGGAGACAGGGGCCAACGACCGCTATAAAAACTAACTATGGCTACACCTTC CASRRQGPTTAIKTNYGYTF
TRBJ2-2 TRBD1 few TRBV2 TGTGCCGGGACAGGGGTTGGAAACACCGGGGAGCTGTTTTTT CAGTGVGNTGELFF
TRBJ1-1 NA NA TRBV5-1 TGCGCCAGCAGCTTGGAAGGGGGGGTTCGGAACACTGAAGCTTTCTTT CASSLEGGVRNTEAFF
TRBJ2-5 TRBD2 NA TRBV27 TGTGCCAGCAGTTTGACTAGCGGGAGGAACTGGGAGACCCAGTACTTC CASSLTSGRNWETQYF
TRBJ1-2 NA NA TRBV15 TGTGCCACCAGCAGAGATAACGCAGGGGCTTATGGCTACACCTTC CATSRDNAGAYGYTF
TRBJ2-3 TRBD2 few TRBV11-1 TGTGCCAGCAGCTCCATAACTAGCGGGAGGGCCTGGGCAGATACGCAATATTTT CASSSITSGRAWADTQYF
TRBJ1-1 NA many TRBV5-1 TGCGCCAGCAGCTTGGGGTCTTTGGGGAACACTGAAGCTTTCTTT CASSLGSLGNTEAFF
TRBJ1-1 NA many TRBV20-1 TGCAGTGCTAGGGGGGGTACTGAAGCTTTCTTT CSARGGTEAFF
TRBJ2-2 NA many TRBV7-2 TGTGCCAGCAGCTCCGTCCAGGGAGCGAACACCGGGGAGCTGTTTTTT CASSSVQGANTGELFF
TRBJ2-1 NA NA TRBV4-2 TGTGCCAGCAGCCAAGTTGAGCGGGATGAGCAGTTCTTC CASSQVERDEQFF
TRBJ1-1 NA few TRBV19 TGTGCCAGTAGTACCCCCGATCGTCCGGTGAACACTGAAGCTTTCTTT CASSTPDRPVNTEAFF
TRBJ2-2 NA few TRBV5-4 TGTGCCAGCAGCTCTCTAGGAGTCAACACCGGGGAGCTGTTTTTT CASSSLGVNTGELFF
TRBJ2-2 NA few TRBV27 TGTGCCAGCTCCCACTTCGGGGGTAGCGGCACCGGGGAGCTGTTTTTT CASSHFGGSGTGELFF
TRBJ2-1 TRBD2 NA TRBV20-1 TGCAGTGCTAGGGGGACTAGCGGGACTCACATCTTC CSARGTSGTHIF
TRBJ2-1 NA NA TRBV7-9 TGTGCCAGCCTCAGCAAATTGGGTTCAAGGACCTACAATGAGCAGTTCTTC CASLSKLGSRTYNEQFF
TRBJ2-1 TRBD2 few TRBV9 TGTGCCAGCAGCGCCCTTAGCGGGAGGGGAAATGAGCAGTTCTTC CASSALSGRGNEQFF